This TCR beta chain was captured by sequencing in a study of OX40 agonist ivuxolimab in advanced cancers. The protocol was immunoSEQ multiplex PCR, while the TCRdb copy is restricted to in-frame clones and leaves out a portion. Of more than 65,000 clones detected, around four fifths appear once; the ten largest clones hold almost 6%. This CDR3 comprises 15 residues. V lost 0 bases to trimming and J lost 6 bases, with 11 bases between them. CDR1 is LNHNV and CDR2 is YYDKDF in the germline V gene (reference sequence). This receptor was taken from an adult with an advanced solid tumor such as melanoma, head and neck, liver or kidney cancer. The chain links TRBV15 to TRBJ2-2; D is possibly TRBD1 (6 bases). The source was CD4+ or CD8+ T cells sorted from blood, collected in a trial of the OX40 agonist ivuxolimab. CDR3 coding DNA: TGTGCCACCAGCAGAGAGGACAGTGGCGCCGGGGAGCTGTTTTTT. This sequence encodes CATSREDSGAGELFF.